One and the same sample provided the 25 T cell receptor beta chains below, sequenced in a study of T cells in lung cancer brain metastases. Sequencing used immunoSEQ multiplex PCR; TCRdb keeps in-frame clones, though not all of them. This table has more than 4,000 clones, roughly 84% appearing once. Sample: tumor tissue from the primary lung tumor. Every receptor here comes from a woman aged 50 to 60 with non-small cell lung cancer.

J is TRBJ2-5 and V is TRBV6-5, with a tentative D call TRBD2 (5 bases). The CDR3 is 13 amino acids. The germline gives CDR1 MNHEY, CDR2 SVGAGI. Deletions cut 3 bases from V and 5 bases from J, with 10 bases between. DNA for the CDR3: TGTGCCAGCAGTTATTTCGGGGAGGAGACCCAGTACTTC. Translating gives CASSYFGEETQYF.

The chain recombines TRBV12-5 with TRBJ2-7; D may match TRBD1 or TRBD2 (6 bases each). Germline V gives CDR1 LGHNT, CDR2 FRNRAP. V lost 1 base and J lost 2, with 12 bases in between. This CDR3 is 15 amino acids long. The CDR3 DNA sequence: TGTGCTAGTGGTTTGGGGCGGGACATCACCTACGAGCAGTACTTC. Protein: CASGLGRDITYEQYF.

This clone was picked up one time. Other DNA sequences in the same sample also yield this CDR3. This chain joins TRBV7-8 and TRBJ2-1; 11 bases align to TRBD2. V lost 5 bases and J lost 5; bases outside the gene matches: 14. The CDR3 totals 18 residues. Germline assignment: CDR1 SGHVS and CDR2 FQNEAQ. CDR3 DNA: TGTGCCAGCAGCCTAAAGGGGTACGGGACTAGCGGAAACAATGAGCAGTTCTTC. This gives the protein CASSLKGYGTSGNNEQFF.

This clone came up a few times. The V gene is TRBV4-1, the J gene TRBJ1-2, with 9 nucleotides matching TRBD1. Germline CDR1 MGHRA, CDR2 YSYEKL. With 2 bases clipped from V and 4 bases from J, the junction kept 5 bases outside the gene matches. This CDR3 is built from 15 residues. DNA of the CDR3: TGCGCCAGCAGCCAACGGACAGGGGATACCTATGGCTACACCTTC. Protein sequence: CASSQRTGDTYGYTF.

This sequence joins TRBV6-6 and TRBJ1-1; 7 bases map to TRBD1. V was pared by 11 bases and J by 4 bases, with 7 bases of the junction left unmatched. The CDR3 is 12 amino acids. Germline lookup yields CDR1 MNHNY and CDR2 SVGAGI (reference sequence). This chain's CDR3 is CAHRGAGTEAFF. The CDR3 nucleotides are TGTGCCCACAGGGGAGCGGGCACTGAAGCTTTCTTT.

The chain is built from TRBV27 and TRBJ1-1; D is possibly TRBD1 (6 bases). Germline V lookup: CDR1 MNHEY, CDR2 SMNVEV (reference sequence). This CDR3 spans 15 amino acids. The V and J ends lost 3 bases and 0 bases respectively, with 11 bases between them. The DNA for the CDR3 is TGTGCCAGCAGTTTCTTGACAGGTATGAACACTGAAGCTTTCTTT. As protein: CASSFLTGMNTEAFF.

The chain joins TRBV5-6 to TRBJ2-1; D remains ambiguous. The CDR3 covers 13 residues. CDR1 is SGHDT and CDR2 is YYEEEE in the germline V gene. The V and J ends lost 4 bases and 3 bases respectively, with 8 bases between them. CDR3 loop: CASSRPGYNEQFF. The CDR3 coding sequence is TGTGCCAGCAGCCGCCCTGGCTACAATGAGCAGTTCTTC.

In regard to this clone: Compared with germline, one end of the junction differs, possibly owing to a read error. J is TRBJ2-3 and V is TRBV7-7, with 7 bases lining up with TRBD1. Germline V gene sequence: CDR1 SSHAT, CDR2 FNYEAQ (reference sequence). This CDR3 region has 15 residues. The CDR3 DNA reads TGTGCTAGCAGCCCTGTAGGGGGCCGCACAGATACGCAGTATTTT. Its protein product is CASSPVGGRTDTQYF.

This clone was observed a single time. V gene TRBV5-6 combines with J gene TRBJ2-1; TRBD2 is a possible D gene (6 bases). The V end lost 4 bases, the J end lost 0 bases, and 11 bases lay between the germline ends. This CDR3 is 15 amino acids long. Germline CDR1 is SGHDT and CDR2 is YYEEEE. CDR3 loop: CASSPRGTSYNEQFF. The CDR3 coding sequence is TGTGCCAGCAGCCCGCGGGGTACCTCCTACAATGAGCAGTTCTTC.

The rearrangement joins TRBV7-9 to TRBJ2-5; D might be TRBD2 (5 bases). The DNA matches TRBJ2-7 better at its end, which makes the J call doubtful. The CDR3 extends over 15 amino acids. The germline gives CDR1 SEHNR, CDR2 FQNEAQ (reference sequence). In DNA, the CDR3 is TGTGCCAGCAGCCCGCACACTAGGGCTACCTACGAGCAGTACTTC. Translating gives CASSPHTRATYEQYF.

This chain links TRBV10-2 with TRBJ1-2, with a weak D call TRBD1 (6 bases). Between the trimmed V and J ends, which lost 7 bases and 4 bases, there was a span of 16 bases. The CDR3 is 14 residues long. Germline V gives CDR1 WSHSY, CDR2 SAAADI. DNA of the CDR3: TGCGCCAGCACCTATACACAGGGAACCTATGGCTACACCTTC. Its protein is CASTYTQGTYGYTF.

V is TRBV7-8 and J is TRBJ2-5; a weak D match, TRBD2 (6 bases). The CDR3 runs 14 residues. V lost 1 base and J 4 bases, leaving 10 bases between the germline ends. The germline gives CDR1 SGHVS, CDR2 FQNEAQ. The CDR3 reads CASSLGLGRETQYF. DNA for the CDR3: TGTGCCAGCAGCTTAGGACTAGGGCGAGAGACCCAGTACTTC.

This sequence joins TRBV5-1 and TRBJ2-7, with TRBD2 matching over 10 bases. The V gene's germline CDR1 is SGHRS and CDR2 YFSETQ. With 3 bases clipped from V and 5 bases from J, the junction kept 11 bases outside the gene matches. The length of the CDR3 is 16 residues. CDR3 bases: TGCGCCAGCAGCTCAACCGGAGCGGGAGGGTCGCACGAGCAGTACTTC. Translation: CASSSTGAGGSHEQYF.

The DNA for the CDR3 is TGTGCCAGTAGCCCCGGGTCTAGCGGGAGCAATGAGCAGTTCTTC. As protein: CASSPGSSGSNEQFF. The chain joins TRBV19 to TRBJ2-1; TRBD2 matches at 10 bases. This CDR3 region has 15 residues. The junction had 8 bases not matched to a gene; V was cut back by 6 bases and J by 6 bases. The germline CDR1 and CDR2 sequences are LNHDA and SQIVND (reference sequence).

V and J are TRBV25-1 and TRBJ1-4; D is undetermined. The CDR3 length is 16 residues. CDR1 is MGHDK and CDR2 is SYGVNS in the germline V gene. Trimming left V 1 base short and J 1 base short, with 10 bases between. The CDR3 nucleotides read TGTGCCAGCAGTGAATCTAGGAGCAGAACTAATGAAAAACTGTTTTTT. Its translation is CASSESRSRTNEKLFF.

The V gene is TRBV27, the J gene TRBJ2-7; D gene unclear. The CDR3 totals 13 residues. The V end lost 6 bases, the J end lost 3 bases, and 12 bases lay between the germline ends. Germline values: CDR1 MNHEY, CDR2 SMNVEV (reference sequence). CDR3 region: CASSPVSGYEQYF. In DNA, the CDR3 is TGTGCCAGCAGCCCCGTTTCGGGCTACGAGCAGTACTTC.

As regards this clone: Other DNA sequences of this sample code for an identical CDR3. V and J are TRBV5-1 and TRBJ2-5; D remains unclear. The germline V gene has CDR1 SGHRS and CDR2 YFSETQ. Trimming cost V 5 bases and J 4 bases, with 18 bases left between them. CDR3 length: 15 residues. The CDR3 DNA reads as TGCGCCAGCAGTCCCCTAGGAACATCTGGAGAGACCCAGTACTTC. Amino acid sequence: CASSPLGTSGETQYF.

The gene calls are TRBV5-4 and TRBJ2-1, with D perhaps TRBD1 or TRBD2 (5 bases each). The CDR3 has 16 residues. Looked up from germline, CDR1 is SGHNT and CDR2 is YYREEE (reference sequence). The V and J ends lost 0 bases and 3 bases respectively, with 13 bases between them. The CDR3 loop reads CASSLAGNTGYNEQFF. For the CDR3, the DNA is TGTGCCAGCAGCTTGGCCGGGAACACAGGCTACAATGAGCAGTTCTTC.

This sequence joins TRBV2 and TRBJ2-5; D is tentatively TRBD1 or TRBD2 (7 bases each). CDR1 SNHLY and CDR2 FYNNEI come from the germline V gene. With 6 bases removed from V and 2 bases from J, the gap between germline ends came to 22 bases. This CDR3 spans 17 amino acids. CDR3 protein: CASSEEAGGTTQETQYF. CDR3 DNA: TGTGCCAGCAGCGAGGAGGCAGGGGGGACTACTCAAGAGACCCAGTACTTC.

Turning to this clone: Mismatch with germline at one junction end may stem from a read error. V and J are TRBV13 and TRBJ1-2, with TRBD1 matching over 7 bases. Germline assignment: CDR1 PRHDT and CDR2 FYEKMQ (reference sequence). The CDR3 runs to 11 residues. DNA of the CDR3: TGTGCCAGCAGCCTAGGGGGCGGCTACACCTTC. Translation gives CASSLGGGYTF.

The CDR3 DNA is TGTGCCAGCAGGTGGACAGGGAACGACTACAATGAGCAGTTCTTC. Translation: CASRWTGNDYNEQFF. The chain joins TRBV6-5 to TRBJ2-1; 8 bases agree with TRBD1. This CDR3 has 15 amino acids. Germline lookup yields CDR1 MNHEY and CDR2 SVGAGI. V was pared by 6 bases and J by 3 bases, with 7 bases of the junction left unmatched.

The chain joins TRBV4-1 to TRBJ2-1, with D maybe TRBD2 (5 bases). Trimming removed 0 bases at V and 1 base at J, with 7 bases between. CDR1 and CDR2 from the germline V gene are MGHRA and YSYEKL. The CDR3 runs to 15 residues. CDR3 in amino acids: CASSQDTGSYNEQFF. CDR3 coding DNA: TGCGCCAGCAGCCAAGATACGGGATCCTACAATGAGCAGTTCTTC.

In regard to this clone: The junction shows a germline mismatch at one end, possibly a read error. The chain joins TRBV2 to TRBJ1-5, with D possibly being TRBD1 (5 bases). The CDR3 totals 15 residues. CDR1 is SNHLY and CDR2 is FYNNEI in the germline V gene. The CDR3 nucleotides read TGTGTCAGCAGTGGGGGGACGGCCGGGGGTCAGCCCCAGCATTTT. Translating it yields CVSSGGTAGGQPQHF.

This chain links TRBV4-1 with TRBJ2-1; D possibly corresponds to TRBD1 (6 bases). Germline V gives CDR1 MGHRA, CDR2 YSYEKL. The CDR3 length is 15 residues. Trimming cost V 6 bases and J 0 bases, with 12 bases left between them. CDR3 coding DNA: TGCGCCAGCAGACTACAGGGAAGCTCCTACAATGAGCAGTTCTTC. Encoded protein: CASRLQGSSYNEQFF.

V usage is TRBV11-3 and J usage is TRBJ2-7, with a weak D call TRBD2 (6 bases). The CDR3 length is 14 residues. V was trimmed by 5 bases and J by 0 bases, leaving 11 bases between them. CDR1 and CDR2 (germline): SGHNT, YENEEA. The CDR3 nucleotides are TGTGCCAGCAGCCAAACAGCGGGCTCCTACGAGCAGTACTTC. It is translated as CASSQTAGSYEQYF. The full variable domain, completed using reference TRBV11-3 and TRBJ2-7, is EAGVVQSPRYKIIEKKQPVAFWCNPISGHNTLYWYLQNLGQGPELLIRYENEEAVDDSQLPKDRFSAERLKGVDSTLKIQPAELGDSAVYLCASSQTAGSYEQYFGPGTRLTVT.